A selection of T cell receptor beta chains follows, all from one sample in a study of T cells in localized non-small cell lung cancer. The protocol was immunoSEQ multiplex PCR, while the TCRdb copy is restricted to in-frame clones and leaves out a portion. Among over 30,000 clones, under 85% were seen once, and the ten largest hold less than 45%. Sequenced here: peripheral blood, sampled before any cancer treatment. These receptors were obtained from a male donor at least 60 years old with stage II squamous cell lung carcinoma. Each CDR3 is given with its conserved first and last residue. The order of the fields is V gene, J gene, CDR3 protein.

TRBV19,TRBJ1-1,CASSPGESGNTEAFF
TRBV6-1,TRBJ1-4,CASSPQWGGNEKLFF
TRBV19,TRBJ2-1,CASSMGRTFGNNEQFF
TRBV29-1,TRBJ2-5,CSVDLQQETQYF
TRBV7-9,TRBJ1-6,CASSPTGLASSPLHF
TRBV7-3,TRBJ2-7,CASSPFLAGSRGNEQYF
TRBV2,TRBJ2-1,CATLPNEQFF
TRBV5-1,TRBJ1-1,CASSLRLNTEAFF
TRBV11-3,TRBJ2-2,CASSLEAGFGELFF
TRBV6-5,TRBJ2-2,CASSYSTGGTGELFF
TRBV6-6,TRBJ1-4,CASRPGTGRHNEKLFF
TRBV9,TRBJ1-1,CASSLNGHGLEAFF
TRBV4-2,TRBJ2-3,CASSRLSRGLTDTQYF
TRBV10-2,TRBJ2-1,CASSEAPGAGPYNEQFF
TRBV27,TRBJ1-5,CASRWLWDRNQPQHF
TRBV11-1,TRBJ2-7,CASSLGRPSYEQYF
TRBV7-3,TRBJ2-1,CASSLGATRNEQFF
TRBV13,TRBJ1-2,CASRRAGGSIYGYTF
TRBV11-3,TRBJ2-3,CASQLTSSTDTQYF
TRBV19,TRBJ1-1,CASSIVEGNTEAFF
TRBV4-1,TRBJ2-7,CASRGWGRFLEQYF
TRBV27,TRBJ1-2,CASSYRQGAHGYTF
TRBV7-2,TRBJ2-3,CASSQNSGLTDTQYF
TRBV11-3,TRBJ1-3,CASSLGGTGNTIYF
TRBV6-5,TRBJ2-7,CASRGHSGQIYEQYF
TRBV7-8,TRBJ1-3,CASSFAVSGNTIYF
TRBV19,TRBJ1-1,CASSDRSGSTEAFF
TRBV14,TRBJ1-1,CASSQDLGGSTEAFF
TRBV6-1,-,CASSRASYYEQYF
TRBV29-1,TRBJ1-4,CSVARGAKNEKLFF
TRBV6-6,TRBJ1-2,CASSYDLQGSSYGYTF
TRBV7-2,TRBJ2-7,CASSLAQAGGNYEQYF
TRBV19,TRBJ1-2,CASTGQGTNYGYTF
TRBV2,TRBJ2-1,CASSVRPESTYNEQFF
TRBV9,TRBJ2-7,CASSVEMASGSYEQYF
TRBV4-2,TRBJ1-2,CASSPTRGLGGSNYGYTF